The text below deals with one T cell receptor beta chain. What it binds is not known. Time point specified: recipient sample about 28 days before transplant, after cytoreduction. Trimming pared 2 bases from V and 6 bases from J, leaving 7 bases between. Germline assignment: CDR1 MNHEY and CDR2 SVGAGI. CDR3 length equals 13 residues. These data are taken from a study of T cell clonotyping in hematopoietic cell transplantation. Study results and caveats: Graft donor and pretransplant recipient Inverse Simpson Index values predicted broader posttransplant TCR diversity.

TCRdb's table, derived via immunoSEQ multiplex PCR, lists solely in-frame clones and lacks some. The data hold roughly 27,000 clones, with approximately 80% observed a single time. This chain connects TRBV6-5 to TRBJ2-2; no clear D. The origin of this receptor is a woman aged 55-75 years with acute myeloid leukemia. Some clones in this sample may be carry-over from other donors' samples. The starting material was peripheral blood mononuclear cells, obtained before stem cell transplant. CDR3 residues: CASSYNLAGELFF. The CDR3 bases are TGTGCCAGCAGTTACAACCTAGCCGGGGAGCTGTTTTTT.